These 27 T cell receptor beta chains were all obtained from the same sample, sequenced in a study of cytomegalovirus exposure and HLA in healthy donors listed by TCRdb under 2017. Receptor libraries were prepared by the immunoSEQ multiplex PCR assay. For the multiplex PCR, a mixture combining 60 forward primers for TCR Vbeta segments and 13 reverse primers for TCR Jbeta segments was used. Drawn from immuneACCESS, this table holds only the in-frame rearrangements with V and J called that TCRdb kept. Clones are partly lost; checked studies trace under half to an unresolved V gene and leave the rest unexplained. This sample lists about 190,000 clones; about 80% were detected once. The top ten constitute 0.95% to 1.4% of the sample. The specimen was PBMCs. These receptor sequences come from a woman in her forties in good health and CMV-seronegative.

This chain joins TRBV7-9 and TRBJ2-5; D call uncertain. V was trimmed by 7 bases and J by 4 bases, leaving 16 bases between them. This CDR3 has 14 residues. Germline V gives CDR1 SEHNR, CDR2 FQNEAQ (reference sequence). This CDR3 is CASTQSSGLETQYF. Here the CDR3 DNA reads TGTGCCAGCACGCAAAGCTCCGGTTTAGAGACCCAGTACTTC.

The chain is built from TRBV5-6 and TRBJ2-2; the D gene is possibly TRBD2 (5 bases). V lost 4 bases to trimming and J lost 5 bases, with 15 bases between them. Germline V gene lookup returns CDR1 SGHDT and CDR2 YYEEEE. This CDR3 is 15 amino acids long. The CDR3 DNA reads TGTGCCAGCAGCCAAGAACAGCCGGGAACCGGGGAGCTGTTTTTT. Amino acids: CASSQEQPGTGELFF.

This clone was counted only a few times. Here the CDR3 reads CAIRGAADTYEQYF. The DNA for the CDR3 is TGTGCCATCAGAGGGGCGGCGGATACCTACGAGCAGTACTTC. The chain joins TRBV10-3 to TRBJ2-7; the D gene is possibly TRBD1 (5 bases). The length of the CDR3 is 14 residues. Trimming cost V 6 bases and J 2 bases, with 14 bases left between them. CDR1 ENHRY and CDR2 SYGVKD come from the germline V gene.

This chain uses TRBV9 with TRBJ1-2, with D maybe TRBD1 (6 bases). There are 14 residues in the CDR3. From germline, CDR1 is SGDLS and CDR2 YYNGEE. V was shortened by 0 bases and J by 4 bases, with 10 bases between the two germline ends. For the CDR3, the DNA is TGTGCCAGCAGCGTAGAAGGACAGCCCTATGGCTACACCTTC. This codes for CASSVEGQPYGYTF. Based on the CDR3 plus reference TRBV9 and TRBJ1-2, the full variable domain is DSGVTQTPKHLITATGQRVTLRCSPRSGDLSVYWYQQSLDQGLQFLIQYYNGEERAKGNILERFSAQQFPDLHSELNLSSLELGDSALYFCASSVEGQPYGYTFGSGTRLTVV.

This chain uses TRBV11-3 with TRBJ1-1; no clear D gene. CDR1 is SGHNT, CDR2 YENEEA, per germline. This CDR3 region has 15 residues. The ends were cut back, 4 bases at V and 7 bases at J, with 19 bases in the middle. CDR3 in amino acids: CASSSDLQWSLEAFF. The CDR3 nucleotides read TGTGCCAGCAGCTCTGATCTTCAGTGGTCCCTTGAAGCTTTCTTT.

The chain employs TRBV6-5 and TRBJ1-2; D is perhaps TRBD1 (6 bases). V gave up 0 bases and J gave up 5 bases, with 7 bases separating them. Germline CDR1 is MNHEY and CDR2 is SVGAGI. The CDR3 covers 13 residues. CDR3 loop: CASSYSGAYGYTF. Written as DNA, the CDR3 is TGTGCCAGCAGTTACTCGGGGGCATATGGCTACACCTTC.

There are a few counts of this clone. In DNA, the CDR3 is TGTGCCAGCAGCGTCGCTCCGGGACAGTCGACAGATACGCAGTATTTT. This sequence encodes CASSVAPGQSTDTQYF. The gene calls are TRBV9 and TRBJ2-3; 7 nucleotides align to TRBD1. Germline trimming cut 2 bases from V and 3 bases from J; bases unmatched to any gene: 9. Germline CDR1 and CDR2: SGDLS and YYNGEE. The CDR3 loop spans 16 amino acids.

This clone has only a few counts. The chain uses TRBV6-1 and TRBJ1-2; TRBD1 is a possible D gene (6 bases). Trimming removed 1 base at V and 9 bases at J, with 12 bases between. The length of the CDR3 is 13 residues. The V gene's germline CDR1 is MNHNS and CDR2 SASEGT. Written as DNA, the CDR3 is TGTGCCAGCAGTGAAGTTGGCAGGGGAAGCTACACCTTC. Translating it yields CASSEVGRGSYTF.

This chain joins TRBV6-6 and TRBJ2-5; D may be TRBD2 (6 bases). CDR3 size: 15 residues. Germline-derived CDR1 and CDR2 are MNHNY and SVGAGI (reference sequence). Trimming left V 2 bases short and J 4 bases short, with 14 bases between. The CDR3 DNA sequence: TGTGCCAGCAGTTACCCCCTTCGACTAGTAGAGACCCAGTACTTC. Translation gives CASSYPLRLVETQYF.

In this sample, this clone turned up a few times. The V and J genes are TRBV30 and TRBJ1-3, with D unresolved. The CDR3 is 14 amino acids. The ends were cut back, 3 bases at V and 1 base at J, with 10 bases in the middle. Germline assignment: CDR1 GTSNPN and CDR2 SVGIG (reference sequence). CDR3 amino acids: CAWSQERSGNTIYF. The CDR3 region has the DNA TGTGCCTGGAGCCAAGAGAGGTCTGGAAACACCATATATTTT.

This chain joins TRBV11-3 and TRBJ2-2, with TRBD2 matching 7 bases. Trimming at V came to 8 bases and at J to 3 bases, leaving 6 bases not matched to a gene. The CDR3 is 14 amino acids. The germline V gene has CDR1 SGHNT and CDR2 YENEEA. CDR3 coding DNA: TGTGCCAGCCGGCCTAGCGGATACACCGGGGAGCTGTTTTTT. Amino acids: CASRPSGYTGELFF.

This rearrangement joins TRBV19 to TRBJ2-2, with 8 bases aligning to TRBD1. The CDR3 totals 18 residues. Germline V gene data show CDR1 as LNHDA and CDR2 as SQIVND (reference sequence). The trim removed 0 bases at V and 3 bases at J, leaving 9 bases unmatched. The CDR3 is CASSIDPSTGAYTGELFF. The CDR3 DNA reads as TGTGCCAGTAGTATAGATCCATCGACAGGGGCGTACACCGGGGAGCTGTTTTTT.

Notes on this clone: The sample holds other DNA sequences that translate to the same CDR3. The CDR3 reads CASSYSRAGELFF. CDR3 sequence (DNA): TGTGCCAGCAGTTACTCAAGAGCCGGGGAGCTGTTTTTT. V gene TRBV6-5 combines with J gene TRBJ2-2; D remains ambiguous. Germline values: CDR1 MNHEY, CDR2 SVGAGI. The CDR3 totals 13 residues. The V end lost 0 bases, the J end lost 6 bases, and 5 bases lay between the germline ends.

The chain is built from TRBV28 and TRBJ1-5; D is perhaps TRBD1 (5 bases). V was cut by 6 bases and J by 5 bases, with 14 bases left in between. CDR3 length equals 14 residues. Germline V CDR1 and CDR2: MDHEN, SYDVKM. The CDR3 coding sequence is TGTGCCAGCAGGGTCGGGGGGAGGGATCAGCCCCAGCATTTT. Translated, it gives CASRVGGRDQPQHF.

The chain carries TRBV6-4 and TRBJ2-1; 12 positions agree with TRBD2. Per the germline V gene, CDR1 is MRHNA and CDR2 is SNTAGT. Trimming at V came to 9 bases and at J to 7 bases, leaving 7 bases not matched to a gene. This CDR3 is 14 amino acids long. CDR3 bases: TGTGCCAGTTCGACTAGCGGGAGTGATAATGAGCAGTTCTTC. Translated, it gives CASSTSGSDNEQFF.

In nucleotides, the CDR3 is TGCAGCGTTTTGGACAGGCTCCATGAGCAGTTCTTC. This codes for CSVLDRLHEQFF. This chain joins TRBV29-1 and TRBJ2-1; 7 nucleotides line up with TRBD1. The CDR3 loop spans 12 amino acids. Germline V gene data show CDR1 as SQVTM and CDR2 as ANQGSEA. V lost 5 bases and J lost 8; bases outside the gene matches: 6.

This clone was detected once. The chain employs TRBV10-3 and TRBJ2-1; D might be TRBD2 (5 bases). Germline CDR1 ENHRY, CDR2 SYGVKD. There are 14 residues in the CDR3. V lost 6 bases and J lost 7, with 16 bases in between. Here the CDR3 DNA reads TGTGCCATCAGCCTCGGGGATTTGGGTAATGAGCAGTTCTTC. It specifies CAISLGDLGNEQFF.

V usage is TRBV7-2 and J usage is TRBJ1-2, with TRBD1 as a possible D gene (6 bases). CDR3 length equals 14 residues. In germline, CDR1 is SGHTA, CDR2 FQGNSA. V gave up 3 bases and J gave up 5 bases, with 13 bases separating them. In DNA form, the CDR3 reads TGTGCCAGCAGCTTTGGTCAGGGGCGGTATGGCTACACCTTC. Protein product: CASSFGQGRYGYTF.

Only one count was recorded for this clone. This chain links TRBV5-6 with TRBJ1-2, with a weak D call TRBD1 (6 bases). The germline gives CDR1 SGHDT, CDR2 YYEEEE. The V end lost 4 bases, the J end lost 8 bases, and 15 bases lay between the germline ends. This CDR3 has 13 amino acids. The CDR3 DNA follows: TGTGCCAGCAGCGGGATACAGGGTAGCGGCTACACCTTC. Its translation is CASSGIQGSGYTF.

The V gene is TRBV4-3, the J gene TRBJ2-2; D ambiguous. Germline loops: CDR1 LGHNA, CDR2 YSLEER. Trimming pared 1 base from V and 1 base from J, leaving 7 bases between. The CDR3 spans 15 residues. CDR3 coding DNA: TGCGCCAGCAGCCAAGTCGCAGGGAACACCGGGGAGCTGTTTTTT. As protein: CASSQVAGNTGELFF.

The chain couples TRBV4-3 to TRBJ2-1; TRBD2 agrees at 12 bases. Germline CDR1 is LGHNA and CDR2 is YSLEER. Trimming removed 1 base from V and 6 bases from J; junction bases left unmatched: 10. The CDR3 contains 18 residues. In nucleotides, the CDR3 is TGCGCCAGCAGCCAAGGCTGGACTAGCGGGAAGGTAGGCAATGAGCAGTTCTTC. Its translation is CASSQGWTSGKVGNEQFF.

This clone was seen only a few times. The chain combines TRBV13 with TRBJ2-3, with D tentatively TRBD2 (7 bases). Per germline, CDR1 PRHDT and CDR2 FYEKMQ (reference sequence). The V end was cut by 6 bases, the J end by 2 bases, with 18 bases between. The CDR3 contains 16 residues. The CDR3 reads CASSPGRDTYTDTQYF. DNA of the CDR3: TGTGCCAGCAGTCCGGGGAGGGACACCTACACAGATACGCAGTATTTT. Using reference TRBV13 and TRBJ2-3 for the parts outside the CDR3, the full variable domain is AAGVIQSPRHLIKEKRETATLKCYPIPRHDTVYWYQQGPGQDPQFLISFYEKMQSDKGSIPDRFSAQQFSDYHSELNMSSLELGDSALYFCASSPGRDTYTDTQYFGPGTRLTVL.

V gene TRBV30 combines with J gene TRBJ2-7, with D maybe TRBD2 (5 bases). Germline V gives CDR1 GTSNPN, CDR2 SVGIG (reference sequence). The CDR3 consists of 15 residues. V was pared by 8 bases and J by 0 bases, with 20 bases between. The CDR3 loop reads CAPIDRGFGSYEQYF. CDR3 sequence (DNA): TGTGCCCCAATCGATCGGGGTTTTGGCTCCTACGAGCAGTACTTC.

The gene calls are TRBV18 and TRBJ2-7; tentative D call: TRBD2 (5 bases). Trimming took 2 bases from V and 0 from J, leaving 20 bases between them. The CDR3 consists of 18 residues. The germline gives CDR1 KGHSH, CDR2 LQKENI. CDR3 sequence (DNA): TGTGCCAGCTCACCAGCGGCAGGCGATGGGAGCTTCTCCTACGAGCAGTACTTC. Translation gives CASSPAAGDGSFSYEQYF.

The V gene is TRBV6-4, the J gene TRBJ1-6, with 10 bases that match TRBD1. The CDR3 consists of 16 residues. The trim removed 5 bases at V and 7 bases at J, leaving 8 bases unmatched. From germline, CDR1 is MRHNA and CDR2 SNTAGT. The CDR3 region is CASSRTGGTGNSPLHF. CDR3 nucleotide sequence: TGTGCCAGCAGTAGGACAGGGGGTACTGGAAATTCACCCCTCCACTTT.

J is TRBJ2-5 and V is TRBV7-3, with a weak D call TRBD1 (5 bases). The CDR3 loop spans 14 amino acids. V lost 5 bases, J lost 5 bases, and 15 bases lay in between. In germline, CDR1 is SGHTA, CDR2 FQGTGA. The CDR3 DNA sequence: TGTGCCAGCAGCCAGGGAAGAGTAGGGGAGACCCAGTACTTC. Amino acid sequence: CASSQGRVGETQYF.

V usage is TRBV6-1 and J usage is TRBJ1-2; 9 bases align to TRBD1. V was clipped by 4 bases and J by 4 bases; unmatched bases: 10. The CDR3 covers 16 residues. Per germline, CDR1 MNHNS and CDR2 SASEGT. The CDR3 DNA is TGTGCCAGCAGTGCCCCACCGGGACAGGGCTTCTATGGCTACACCTTC. Translating gives CASSAPPGQGFYGYTF.